These 22 T cell receptor beta chains share one sample of origin, sequenced in a study of regulatory T cells in long-lasting Graves disease. Relying on iRepertoire HTBI primers and Arm-PCR of CDR3 regions, the team built TCR beta libraries. Each CDR3 protein gets one entry after TCRdb re-called the multiplex PCR reads with MiXCR. The sample lists under 450,000 distinct CDR3 sequences; about 20% were seen once. Time point denoted: persistent/refractory GD, antithyroid drugs over 5 years with positive TRAb. The TCR library was made from RNA that had been extracted from PBMCs in TRIzol. This material consisted of peripheral blood mononuclear cells (PBMCs), taken when the disease was refractory, from a patient treated with antithyroid drugs. These receptors originate from a female donor with Graves disease.

The rearrangement links TRBV7-9 to TRBJ1-1, with unresolved D. V was pared by 5 bases and J by 0 bases, with 10 bases between. The CDR3 has 14 residues. CDR1 is SEHNR, CDR2 FQNEAQ, per germline (reference sequence). The CDR3, as DNA: TGTGCCAGCAGCCAGACCCTAGTGAACACTGAAGCTTTCTTT. Its translation is CASSQTLVNTEAFF.

This clonotype was recorded many times. This chain links TRBV2 with TRBJ1-2, with D unresolved. This CDR3 is 13 amino acids long. Germline V gene lookup returns CDR1 SNHLY and CDR2 FYNNEI. V lost 2 bases, J lost 4 bases, and 8 bases lay in between. This chain's CDR3 is CASSEQPPYGYTF. The CDR3 nucleotides are TGTGCCAGCAGTGAACAGCCGCCCTATGGCTACACCTTC.

This clonotype was seen a few times. The chain recombines TRBV11-2 with TRBJ2-6; unclear D gene. Germline assignment: CDR1 SGHAT and CDR2 FQNNGV. V lost 5 bases, J lost 0 bases, and 17 bases lay in between. The CDR3 extends over 18 amino acids. The CDR3 nucleotides are TGTGCCAGCAGCCGAAGGACGGCTTCCAGCTCTGGGGCCAACGTCCTGACTTTC. It encodes CASSRRTASSSGANVLTF.

This chain joins TRBV29-1 and TRBJ2-5; tentatively, D is TRBD1 (5 bases). The DNA end is a closer match to TRBJ2-1, so the J assignment may be wrong. The CDR3 has 13 amino acids. Germline CDR1 reads SQVTM; CDR2 reads ANQGSEA. This chain's CDR3 is CSVDTSRDNEQFF. The CDR3 DNA follows: TGCAGCGTTGACACCTCCAGGGACAATGAGCAGTTCTTC.

In this sample, this clonotype turned up a few times. This chain links TRBV29-1 with TRBJ2-7; TRBD2 aligns across 8 bases. The CDR3 has 14 residues. After removal of 3 bases from V and 5 bases from J, the junction contained 9 bases not matched to a gene. Germline CDR1 is SQVTM and CDR2 is ANQGSEA. The DNA for the CDR3 is TGCAGCGTTGACACCGGGACTAGTTTCCACGAGCAGTACTTC. It codes for CSVDTGTSFHEQYF.

This clonotype was detected only a few times. The rearrangement joins TRBV10-3 to TRBJ2-2, with 7 bases fitting TRBD1. V shed 2 bases and J 6 bases; nucleotides not matched to a gene: 9. The CDR3 runs 16 residues. Germline values: CDR1 ENHRY, CDR2 SYGVKD. Here the CDR3 reads CAISEVVTGDAGELFF. CDR3 DNA: TGTGCCATCAGTGAGGTAGTAACAGGGGACGCCGGGGAGCTGTTTTTT.

This clonotype was counted at least ten times. The chain carries TRBV12-3 or TRBV12-4 and TRBJ1-5; weak D call: TRBD1 (6 bases). V was pared by 8 bases and J by 3 bases, with 14 bases between. This CDR3 is 14 amino acids long. The CDR3 nucleotides are TGTGCCAGCCACAGAACAGGGCCCAATCAGCCCCAGCATTTT. It yields the protein CASHRTGPNQPQHF.

The V and J genes are TRBV6-1 and TRBJ2-5; TRBD1 matches at 10 bases. Germline CDR1 is MNHNS and CDR2 is SASEGT. This CDR3 has 15 amino acids. Trimming removed 6 bases from V and 3 bases from J; junction bases left unmatched: 7. This CDR3 is CASRKPGQGKETQYF. For the CDR3, the DNA is TGTGCCAGCAGGAAGCCGGGACAGGGGAAAGAGACCCAGTACTTC.

In regard to this clonotype: At one boundary the junction diverges from the germline segment, which might be a read error. The chain uses TRBV11-2 and TRBJ1-2; no reliable D call. Per the germline V gene, CDR1 is SGHAT and CDR2 is FQNNGV. The CDR3 runs to 14 residues. CDR3 residues: CASTLTQGLWGYTF. Here the CDR3 DNA reads TGTGCCAGCACCTTAACCCAAGGGTTGTGGGGCTACACCTTC.

This chain connects TRBV20-1 to TRBJ1-1; D unclear. The CDR3 has 14 residues. CDR1 is DFQATT, CDR2 SNEGSKA, per germline (reference sequence). Trimming removed 7 bases at V and 1 base at J, with 16 bases between. The CDR3 nucleotides read TGCAGTGGAAAAGGGATGGTAGCGAACACTGAAGCTTTCTTT. Translated, it gives CSGKGMVANTEAFF.

This chain uses TRBV7-9 with TRBJ1-1; D is uncertain. CDR1 SEHNR and CDR2 FQNEAQ come from the germline V gene (reference sequence). V was clipped by 1 base and J by 0 bases, with 15 bases between them. The CDR3 totals 17 residues. CDR3 bases: TGTGCCAGCAGCTTAGAATTGAACCTGGAGATGAACACTGAAGCTTTCTTT. Protein product: CASSLELNLEMNTEAFF.

This clonotype was seen more than once but under ten times. This chain joins TRBV20-1 and TRBJ2-6, with 7 positions matching TRBD1. There are 17 residues in the CDR3. CDR1 and CDR2 from the germline V gene are DFQATT and SNEGSKA (reference sequence). V dropped 0 bases and J dropped 1; count of bases not matched to a gene: 6. CDR3 sequence (DNA): TGCAGTGCTAGAGAGGCAGGGGGTTCTTCTGGGGCCAACGTCCTGACTTTC. This codes for CSAREAGGSSGANVLTF.

The chain is built from TRBV18 and TRBJ1-5; 8 bases line up with TRBD1. This CDR3 has 16 residues. Losses at the gene ends were 3 bases for V and 6 bases for J; bases not matched to a gene: 10. CDR1 is KGHSH and CDR2 is LQKENI in the germline V gene. The chain's CDR3 is CASSPSGLQGVQPQHF. The CDR3, as DNA: TGTGCCAGCTCACCGTCGGGGCTACAGGGGGTTCAGCCCCAGCATTTT.

This clonotype was recorded at least ten times. The chain carries TRBV12-3 or TRBV12-4 and TRBJ2-5; D ambiguous. V lost 6 bases and J 5 bases, leaving 13 bases between the germline ends. This CDR3 region has 13 residues. Here the CDR3 reads CASSNRGDETQYF. The CDR3 DNA reads TGTGCCAGCAGCAATCGTGGGGATGAGACCCAGTACTTC.

This clonotype was seen only a few times. This chain uses TRBV19 with TRBJ1-2; 7 positions match TRBD1. The V gene's germline CDR1 is LNHDA and CDR2 SQIVND (reference sequence). V was clipped by 2 bases and J by 2 bases; unmatched bases: 11. The CDR3 extends over 17 amino acids. DNA for the CDR3: TGTGCCAGTAGTATATATTCGAGCCCCAGGGGGAACTATGGCTACACCTTC. Amino acid sequence: CASSIYSSPRGNYGYTF.

V gene TRBV6-2 or TRBV6-3 combines with J gene TRBJ1-6; unclear D gene. Trimming shortened V by 8 bases and J by 7 bases, and 21 bases separated the two germline ends. This CDR3 region has 16 residues. Germline V gene data show CDR1 as MNHEY and CDR2 as SVGEGT. The CDR3 protein is CASASLGIGQNSPLHF. In DNA form, the CDR3 reads TGTGCCAGCGCTTCGCTGGGGATAGGGCAAAATTCACCCCTCCACTTT.

The CDR3 sequence is CAWSVAGLANYGYTF. The DNA for the CDR3 is TGTGCCTGGAGTGTGGCAGGGCTAGCTAACTATGGCTACACCTTC. This rearrangement joins TRBV30 to TRBJ1-2; the D gene is possibly TRBD1 (5 bases). The V gene lost 0 bases and the J gene lost 0 bases, with 11 bases spanning the gap. Germline V gene data show CDR1 as GTSNPN and CDR2 as SVGIG (reference sequence). The CDR3 totals 15 residues.

This clonotype was observed many times. The chain couples TRBV20-1 to TRBJ2-5; 11 nucleotides align to TRBD2. The CDR3 runs 14 residues. The V segment lost 4 bases and the J segment 4 bases; nucleotides outside the gene matches: 5. Germline V gene data show CDR1 as DFQATT and CDR2 as SNEGSKA (reference sequence). The CDR3 DNA reads as TGCAGTGCTATGATGACTAGCGGGATAGAGACCCAGTACTTC. It codes for CSAMMTSGIETQYF.

Details on this clonotype: A single base separates this from a much larger clone, so it may be a read error. The genes are TRBV2 and TRBJ1-2, with D possibly being TRBD1 (5 bases). Per the germline V gene, CDR1 is SNHLY and CDR2 is FYNNEI. The CDR3 totals 13 residues. Trimming left V 5 bases short and J 10 bases short, with 17 bases between. CDR3 in DNA: TGTGCCAGCAGTTATCGGGGGGAGGTTGTCTACACCTTC. This gives the protein CASSYRGEVVYTF.

There are many counts of this clonotype. The J gene is TRBJ1-5, the V gene TRBV28; perhaps TRBD1 as D (5 bases). V lost 0 bases to trimming and J lost 2 bases, with 14 bases between them. Germline V gives CDR1 MDHEN, CDR2 SYDVKM. The CDR3 is 17 amino acids. CDR3 sequence: CASSLWAGTTRNQPQHF. In nucleotides, the CDR3 is TGTGCCAGCAGTTTATGGGCAGGGACGACCCGCAATCAGCCCCAGCATTTT.

The chain uses TRBV2 and TRBJ2-5; D gene unclear. Per germline, CDR1 SNHLY and CDR2 FYNNEI. The V and J ends lost 7 bases and 0 bases respectively, with 9 bases between them. CDR3 length equals 13 residues. The CDR3 sequence is CASNYQYQETQYF. Here the CDR3 DNA reads TGTGCCAGCAATTATCAGTACCAAGAGACCCAGTACTTC.

Details on this clonotype: The likely explanation is a read error, given a far larger clone one base away. V and J are TRBV6-4 and TRBJ1-1; D call uncertain. The germline CDR1 and CDR2 sequences are MRHNA and SNTAGT. The ends were cut back, 8 bases at V and 1 base at J, with 11 bases in the middle. The CDR3 covers 13 residues. The CDR3 sequence is CASFERENTEAFF. CDR3 sequence (DNA): TGTGCCAGCTTTGAGCGGGAGAACACTGAAGCTTTCTTT.